Below, 10 T cell receptor beta chains from the same sample are listed, as sequenced in a study of T cells in localized non-small cell lung cancer. Profiling relied on immunoSEQ multiplex PCR, and the TCRdb table lists in-frame clones only, not all of them. The sample holds tens of thousands of clones; approximately 90% are singletons and the top ten take about 2.3%. Sequencing used PBMCs, obtained before any cancer treatment. The receptors originated from a man aged 40 to 70 with stage II lung adenocarcinoma.

The chain carries TRBV2 and TRBJ1-2; 8 nucleotides align to TRBD1. The CDR3 sequence is 14 residues long. The junction had 4 bases not matched to a gene; V was cut back by 3 bases and J by 4 bases. Germline V gene data show CDR1 as SNHLY and CDR2 as FYNNEI. DNA for the CDR3: TGTGCCAGCAGTGAGACAGGGGCAACCTATGGCTACACCTTC. Its protein is CASSETGATYGYTF.

V and J are TRBV10-2 and TRBJ2-1; 8 nucleotides agree with TRBD2. The germline V gene encodes CDR1 WSHSY and CDR2 SAAADI. J gave up 9 bases and V 3 bases, and 7 bases lay outside the gene matches. This CDR3 region has 14 residues. The CDR3 DNA reads TGCGCCAGCAGTGAACCGGGGGGGCCGGGTGAGCAGTTCTTC. It translates to CASSEPGGPGEQFF.

The gene calls are TRBV19 and TRBJ2-1, with D perhaps TRBD1 or TRBD2 (5 bases each). This CDR3 region has 13 residues. Germline CDR1 is LNHDA and CDR2 is SQIVND (reference sequence). The ends were cut back, 8 bases at V and 2 bases at J, with 10 bases in the middle. CDR3 amino acids: CASCEGPYNEQFF. The CDR3 DNA follows: TGTGCCAGTTGTGAGGGGCCCTACAATGAGCAGTTCTTC.

This rearrangement joins TRBV10-3 to TRBJ2-7; no firm D call. Germline CDR1 reads ENHRY; CDR2 reads SYGVKD. V lost 2 bases to trimming and J lost 3 bases, with 5 bases between them. The CDR3 runs to 12 residues. The CDR3 sequence: CAISEQDYEQYF. The CDR3 region has the DNA TGTGCCATCAGTGAGCAGGACTACGAGCAGTACTTC.

V and J are TRBV15 and TRBJ2-6; D gene unclear. Trimming shortened V by 0 bases and J by 4 bases, and 7 bases separated the two germline ends. The germline CDR1 and CDR2 sequences are LNHNV and YYDKDF (reference sequence). The CDR3 has 15 amino acids. CDR3 nucleotide sequence: TGTGCCACCAGCAGAGAGTTGGGGGGGGCCAACGTCCTGACTTTC. Amino acid sequence: CATSRELGGANVLTF.

The chain employs TRBV10-1 and TRBJ1-5; D gene ambiguous. V was pared by 6 bases and J by 4 bases, with 16 bases between. Germline assignment: CDR1 WNHNN and CDR2 SYGVQD (reference sequence). The CDR3 contains 15 residues. The CDR3 reads CASSALGNPNQPQHF. CDR3 bases: TGCGCCAGCAGCGCTCTCGGGAACCCAAATCAGCCCCAGCATTTT.

The CDR3: CASSPRGNTGELFF. DNA of the CDR3: TGTGCCAGCAGCCCACGGGGAAACACCGGGGAGCTGTTTTTT. The V call is TRBV2, the J call TRBJ2-2, with a weak D call TRBD2 (5 bases). The V gene lost 6 bases and the J gene lost 2 bases, with 10 bases spanning the gap. There are 14 residues in the CDR3. The germline CDR1 and CDR2 sequences are SNHLY and FYNNEI.

This chain connects TRBV5-6 to TRBJ1-5, with a possible D match to TRBD1 (6 bases). Germline lookup yields CDR1 SGHDT and CDR2 YYEEEE. Trimming cost V 0 bases and J 4 bases, with 8 bases left between them. The CDR3 runs to 14 residues. CDR3: CASSLGQANQPQHF. DNA for the CDR3: TGTGCCAGCAGCTTGGGACAGGCTAATCAGCCCCAGCATTTT.

The chain links TRBV19 to TRBJ2-5; D uncertain. CDR1 LNHDA and CDR2 SQIVND come from the germline V gene (reference sequence). The CDR3 has 14 residues. The ends were cut back, 3 bases at V and 2 bases at J, with 10 bases in the middle. Written as DNA, the CDR3 is TGTGCCAGTAGTATGTACGGCAGACAAGAGACCCAGTACTTC. Amino acids: CASSMYGRQETQYF.

This sequence joins TRBV6-1 and TRBJ2-5; 7 bases match TRBD1. The CDR3 has 15 amino acids. The J segment lost 3 bases and the V segment lost 5 bases, leaving 9 bases of the junction unmatched. From germline, CDR1 is MNHNS and CDR2 SASEGT. This CDR3 is CASSNRQGTKETQYF. The CDR3 coding sequence is TGTGCCAGCAGTAACCGACAGGGTACAAAAGAGACCCAGTACTTC.